This T cell receptor (beta chain) was identified during a study of persistence of HIV-infected CD4 T cells. Study-wide background: Median time on suppressive ART was about eight years.

The immunoSEQ assay was version 4, run in survey mode. Measured with immunoSEQ multiplex PCR; TCRdb has only the in-frame clones, and not every one. The repertoire includes around 9,200 clones, approximately 77% of them detected once, and approximately 2% sits in the top ten. Study outcomes and limitations: TCRbeta richness was lower in CMV- and Gag-responding cells than in anti-CD3/anti-CD28-responding cells.

Cells were stimulated with overlapping HIV-1 Gag 15-mer peptides. Sorting of responding CD4+ T cells relied on upregulated CD40 ligand together with CD69. CD4+ T cell counts exceeded 400 cells/uL; CMV serology was positive. CD8-depleted PBMCs were stimulated about 19 hours with anti-CD28/CD49d costimulation, CD40-blocking antibody and enfuvirtide. The germline gives CDR1 SQVTM, CDR2 ANQGSEA. V was clipped by 4 bases and J by 12 bases; unmatched bases: 5. The CDR3 covers 11 residues. This clone is a singleton in its sample. Its antigen is currently unknown. The chain links TRBV29-1 to TRBJ1-4, with 7 bases aligning to TRBD1. The source is an adult woman with HIV who was CMV-seropositive. The input for sequencing was CD4+ T cells sorted from PBMCs after approximately 19-hour stimulation, taken from a patient who received antiretroviral therapy. CDR3 sequence reads: CSVANGQELFF. CDR3 DNA sequence: TGCAGCGTTGCCAATGGACAGGAACTGTTTTTT. The whole variable domain, remainder taken from reference TRBV29-1 and TRBJ1-4, is SAVISQKPSRDICQRGTSLTIQCQVDSQVTMMFWYRQQPGQSLTLIATANQGSEATYESGFVIDKFPISRPNLTFSTLTVSNMSPEDSSIYLCSVANGQELFFGSGTQLSVL.